Listed below are T cell receptor beta chains from one sample, sequenced in a study of beta chain features in type 1 diabetes. The data were produced by immunoSEQ multiplex PCR, yet TCRdb's version contains in-frame clones alone and is incomplete. The sample holds fewer than 550,000 clones, approximately 10% seen once. The source material was naive CD4+ T cells from blood. These receptors were taken from a woman under 30 in good health. Both conserved end residues are part of each CDR3. The order of the fields is D gene, clone size, V gene, J gene, CDR3 protein, CDR3 DNA. D genes are given only for firm matches. Rows give clone size only sometimes, using once, few, many, or a class for an expanded clone.

NA	few	TRBV7-9	TRBJ1-1	CASSLTQNTEAFF	TGTGCCAGCAGCTTAACTCAGAACACTGAAGCTTTCTTT
TRBD2	few	TRBV30	TRBJ2-1	CAWSFRTSGSYNEQFF	TGTGCCTGGAGCTTTAGGACTAGCGGGTCCTACAATGAGCAGTTCTTC
NA	few	TRBV2	TRBJ2-3	CAIGTRPADTQYF	TGTGCCATCGGGACTCGTCCCGCAGATACGCAGTATTTT
NA	few	TRBV9	TRBJ2-7	CASSVVPGSYEQYF	TGTGCCAGCAGCGTAGTGCCCGGGTCCTACGAGCAGTACTTC
TRBD2	NA	TRBV15	TRBJ2-3	CATSRGDTLAGVGTDTQYF	TGTGCCACCAGCAGGGGAGATACTTTAGCGGGAGTGGGCACAGATACGCAGTATTTT
NA	few	TRBV7-9	TRBJ2-3	CASGFTDTQYF	TGTGCCAGTGGATTCACAGATACGCAGTATTTT
NA	NA	TRBV4-3	TRBJ2-1	CASSRGGAYNEQFF	TGCGCCAGCAGCCGGGGAGGAGCTTACAATGAGCAGTTCTTC
TRBD1	NA	TRBV27	TRBJ2-5	CASSVGQGQETQYF	TGTGCCAGCAGCGTGGGACAGGGTCAAGAGACCCAGTACTTC
NA	few	TRBV5-4	TRBJ2-6	CASSLGSGANVLTF	TGTGCCAGCAGCTTGGGCTCTGGGGCCAACGTCCTGACTTTC
NA	NA	TRBV28	TRBJ2-1	CASSMSLKGSEQFF	TGTGCCAGCAGTATGTCCCTTAAGGGCAGTGAGCAGTTCTTC
NA	few	TRBV4-3	TRBJ2-3	CASSQERDTQYF	TGCGCCAGCAGCCAAGAGCGGGATACGCAGTATTTT